The rows below give T cell receptor beta chains drawn from one sample of a study of cytomegalovirus exposure and HLA in healthy donors. Here immunoSEQ multiplex PCR was the method, and the copy in TCRdb shows in-frame clones only, minus some. The repertoire consists of fewer than 200,000 clones, with around nine tenths occurring once and the leading ten covering roughly 2.7%. Sequenced: PBMCs. All receptors come from a man younger than 30 in good health and CMV-seropositive. Both conserved end residues are part of each CDR3. The D gene is left open where the match is weak. Only part of the rows carry a size: once, few, many, or a class if the clone is expanded.

v_call	clone_size	j_call	d_call	cdr3_nt	cdr3_aa
TRBV2	NA	TRBJ1-1	NA	TGTGCCAGCAGCGATTCAGTTAACGCTGAAGCTTTCTTT	CASSDSVNAEAFF
TRBV5-1	NA	TRBJ1-3	NA	TGCGCCAGCAGCGGCTCACCGTCCTCTGGAAACACCATATATTTT	CASSGSPSSGNTIYF
TRBV5-1	NA	TRBJ2-1	TRBD2	TGCGCCAGCAGCTTTTCCGGACTAGTCCCGGTAAAGGAGCAGTTCTTC	CASSFSGLVPVKEQFF
TRBV11-2	NA	TRBJ1-1	NA	TGTGCCAGCAGCTCCGGGGTCAACACTGAAGCTTTCTTT	CASSSGVNTEAFF
TRBV15	NA	TRBJ2-7	TRBD2	TGTGCCACCAGCACTCGGCGGGGGGGCGAGCAGTACTTC	CATSTRRGGEQYF
TRBV6-1	NA	TRBJ2-2	NA	TGTGCCAGCATTCTCCAACAGGGTCTCGCCGGGGAGCTGTTTTTT	CASILQQGLAGELFF
TRBV2	NA	TRBJ2-1	TRBD2	TGTGCCAGCAGCCCTCCCGGGACTAGATACAATGAGCAGTTCTTC	CASSPPGTRYNEQFF
TRBV11-1	NA	TRBJ2-2	TRBD1	TGTGCCAGCAGGGATAAATTGGGACAGGGCACCCCCGGGGAGCTGTTTTTT	CASRDKLGQGTPGELFF
TRBV27	NA	TRBJ2-3	TRBD1	TGTGCCAGCAGTTTGGGACAGTTCACAGATACGCAGTATTTT	CASSLGQFTDTQYF
TRBV19	NA	TRBJ2-5	TRBD2	TGTGCCAGTAGTATTTGGCTAGCGGGATCAGAGACCCAGTACTTC	CASSIWLAGSETQYF
TRBV5-6	NA	TRBJ1-5	TRBD1	TGTGCCAGCAGCTTGTCCGGGACAGGGGGCAGAAGGCCCCAGCATTTT	CASSLSGTGGRRPQHF
TRBV15	NA	TRBJ2-7	NA	TGTGCCACCAGCAGAGGATCCGGCTACGAGCAGTACTTC	CATSRGSGYEQYF
TRBV2	NA	TRBJ1-1	NA	TGTGCCAGCAGTCTTGGAGGGATGGTAGCTTTCTTT	CASSLGGMVAFF
TRBV7-9	few	TRBJ1-2	TRBD1	TGTGCCAGCGCTCAAACGGCAGGGGGAAACTATGGCTACACCTTC	CASAQTAGGNYGYTF
TRBV10-3	NA	TRBJ1-2	NA	TGTGCCATCAGTGAGTTCCCTGACCGCAGGTATGGCTACACCTTC	CAISEFPDRRYGYTF
TRBV9	NA	TRBJ2-2	NA	TGTGCCAGCAGCGTACAAACCGGGGAGCTGTTTTTT	CASSVQTGELFF
TRBV6-5	once	TRBJ2-3	NA	TGTGCCAGCAGAAGGACTCACCGAACTACAGATACGCAGTATTTT	CASRRTHRTTDTQYF
TRBV10-2	NA	TRBJ1-4	NA	TGCGCCACCTCCCCCCGGTCTAATGAAAAACTGTTTTTT	CATSPRSNEKLFF
TRBV6-6	NA	TRBJ2-7	NA	TGTGCCAGCAGTTACTTGGGGGACACCTACGAGCAGTACTTC	CASSYLGDTYEQYF
TRBV9	NA	TRBJ2-6	NA	TGTGCCAGCGGAGGATCTGGGGCCAACGTCCTGACTTTC	CASGGSGANVLTF
TRBV18	once	TRBJ1-3	NA	TGTGCCAGCTCACCAGGGCCCGGAAACACCATATATTTT	CASSPGPGNTIYF
TRBV7-2	NA	TRBJ2-7	NA	TGTGCCAGCAGCTTAGATGTGGGCCGATACGAGCAGTACTTC	CASSLDVGRYEQYF
TRBV2	NA	TRBJ2-5	TRBD1	TGTGCCAGCAGGGGACAGGGGGCATTGGAGACCCAGTACTTC	CASRGQGALETQYF
TRBV7-6	NA	TRBJ2-1	NA	TGTGCCAGCAGCTACGCCCAGTCATCGGGAAATGAGCAGTTCTTC	CASSYAQSSGNEQFF
TRBV18	NA	TRBJ1-3	NA	TGTGCCAGCTCTCCACGAGGAACCTCTGGAAACACCATATATTTT	CASSPRGTSGNTIYF
TRBV9	once	TRBJ1-5	NA	TGTGCCAGCAGCGCATTTAGCAATCAGCCCCAGCATTTT	CASSAFSNQPQHF
TRBV25-1	NA	TRBJ1-1	NA	TGTGCCAGCAGTGACCCATCATCACCACTAACGTCTTTCTTT	CASSDPSSPLTSFF
TRBV19	few	TRBJ2-3	NA	TGTGCCAGTAGTGCGCGGGACGGAGCTAGCACAGATACGCAGTATTTT	CASSARDGASTDTQYF
TRBV5-1	NA	TRBJ2-3	NA	TGCGCCAGCAGCTTGGGGGGAGAAAATACGCAGTATTTT	CASSLGGENTQYF
TRBV19	NA	TRBJ1-1	NA	TGTGCCAGTACCCGGAGGGAATACACTGAAGCTTTCTTT	CASTRREYTEAFF
TRBV7-9	NA	TRBJ2-3	NA	TGTGCCAGCAGCACTCGGCAGGGTGGAGATACGCAGTATTTT	CASSTRQGGDTQYF
TRBV7-9	NA	TRBJ2-2	NA	TGTGCCAGCAGCTTATCCAGCCGTGGAGGGTACACCGGGGAGCTGTTTTTT	CASSLSSRGGYTGELFF
TRBV13	NA	TRBJ1-2	NA	TGTGCCAGCAGCTTACAAGGGGGAGAAATAATGGCCTTCTATGGCTACACCTTC	CASSLQGGEIMAFYGYTF
TRBV2	NA	TRBJ1-1	NA	TGTGCCAGCAGCCAGAACACTGAAGCTTTCTTT	CASSQNTEAFF
TRBV28	NA	TRBJ2-4	NA	TGTGCCAGCAGTTTAATAACAGGCAAAAACATTCAGTACTTC	CASSLITGKNIQYF
TRBV4-2	NA	TRBJ2-7	NA	TGTGCCAGCAGCCCTTTAACGACTAGTCTCTCCTACGAGCAGTACTTC	CASSPLTTSLSYEQYF
TRBV7-9	NA	TRBJ1-5	NA	TGTGCCAGCAGCTGGGGCGGATCCCAGCATTTT	CASSWGGSQHF
TRBV7-3	once	TRBJ1-1	NA	TGTGCCAGCAGCTTCTACCCAAACACTGAAGCTTTCTTT	CASSFYPNTEAFF
TRBV6-1	NA	TRBJ1-1	NA	TGTGCCAGCAGGGAATACGGACGGACAGAAGGTGCTGAAGCTTTCTTT	CASREYGRTEGAEAFF
TRBV28	NA	TRBJ2-1	NA	TGTGCCAGCAGGCAGGGCCAGTATGTTGAGCAGTTCTTC	CASRQGQYVEQFF
TRBV5-4	NA	TRBJ1-2	NA	TGTGCCAGCAGCTTGGTGGGAGCGGCTAGCGTCTATGGCTACACCTTC	CASSLVGAASVYGYTF
TRBV19	NA	TRBJ1-6	NA	TGTGCCAGTAGTGAGGGTACCAATTCACCCCTCCACTTT	CASSEGTNSPLHF
TRBV5-1	NA	TRBJ2-5	TRBD2	TGCGCCACCTCTAGCGGGAGGGGCCAAGAGACCCAGTACTTC	CATSSGRGQETQYF
TRBV5-8	once	TRBJ1-1	NA	TGTGCCAGCAGCTTGATTGGAGGAGAAACTGAAGCTTTCTTT	CASSLIGGETEAFF
TRBV21-1	NA	TRBJ2-7	NA	TGTGCCAGCAGTACTAGTTGGACAGACGACTACGAGCAGTACTTC	CASSTSWTDDYEQYF
TRBV28	NA	TRBJ2-7	NA	TGTGCCAGCAGCTCCCCCGAGCAAATAAGTTCCTACGAGCAGTACTTC	CASSSPEQISSYEQYF
TRBV6-5	NA	TRBJ2-7	TRBD2	TGTGCCAGCAGAAGGACTAGCTCCTACGAGCAGTACTTC	CASRRTSSYEQYF
TRBV7-2	NA	TRBJ2-2	TRBD2	TGTGCCAGCAGCTTAGGGGGACTAGCGGGATCCGGGGAGCTGTTTTTT	CASSLGGLAGSGELFF
TRBV7-9	many	TRBJ2-3	NA	TGTGCCAGCAGCCGGATAGGGGAGGGGGGCCCAGATACGCAGTATTTT	CASSRIGEGGPDTQYF
TRBV18	NA	TRBJ2-5	NA	TGTGCCAGCTCACCAGAGATCGTTACCCGACAAGAGACCCAGTACTTC	CASSPEIVTRQETQYF
TRBV7-6	NA	TRBJ1-1	NA	TGTGCCAGCAGCTTGGGGGGGCGCCGGAACACTGAAGCTTTCTTT	CASSLGGRRNTEAFF
TRBV6-6	once	TRBJ1-5	TRBD1	TGTGCCAGCAGTCCACGGACAGGGAATCAGCCCCAGCATTTT	CASSPRTGNQPQHF
TRBV29-1	NA	TRBJ2-7	TRBD1	TGCAGCGTGGGCGGGACAGGAGCTTCCTACGAGCAGTACTTC	CSVGGTGASYEQYF
TRBV9	NA	TRBJ2-1	TRBD2	TGTGCCAGCAGCCCGGGGACTAGAGGGCAGTTCTTC	CASSPGTRGQFF
TRBV19	NA	TRBJ2-1	NA	TGTGCCAGTAGTATGATTCCAGGGCGATACAATGAGCAGTTCTTC	CASSMIPGRYNEQFF
TRBV15	NA	TRBJ2-3	TRBD1	TGTGCCACCAGCAGATCCCCCGGGACAGTCTTCACTAGCACAGATACGCAGTATTTT	CATSRSPGTVFTSTDTQYF
TRBV30	few	TRBJ1-1	NA	TGTGCCTGGAGGCGGGGCTGGGGCACTGAAGCTTTCTTT	CAWRRGWGTEAFF
TRBV7-9	NA	TRBJ2-3	NA	TGTGCCAGCAGCTTTAAGGGGCTGGATACGCAGTATTTT	CASSFKGLDTQYF
TRBV27	NA	TRBJ1-2	NA	TGTGCCAGCAGTTTATCTGGTACTACCGGGGACTATGGCTACACCTTC	CASSLSGTTGDYGYTF